A selection of T cell receptor beta chains follows, all from one sample in a study of cytomegalovirus exposure and HLA in healthy donors. This table comes from immunoSEQ multiplex PCR, and its TCRdb copy is limited to in-frame clones, with some not included. The data show roughly 180,000 clones, approximately 80% seen once. Sequencing input: PBMCs. The receptors originated from a woman aged 50 to 65 in good health and CMV-seropositive. Each CDR3 is given with its conserved first and last residue. D genes are given only for firm matches. Clone size is not always given. Where it is, it says once, few, many or a class for expanded clones.

size: .; V: TRBV28; J: TRBJ1-2; D: .; CDR3: CASSLSNYGYTF; DNA: TGTGCCAGCAGTTTATCGAACTATGGCTACACCTTC
size: .; V: TRBV2; J: TRBJ1-1; D: TRBD1; CDR3: CASSADRDKAFF; DNA: TGTGCCAGCAGTGCAGACAGGGATAAAGCTTTCTTT
size: .; V: TRBV11-3; J: TRBJ2-1; D: .; CDR3: CASSLGGQPNEQFF; DNA: TGTGCCAGCAGCTTAGGGGGGCAGCCCAATGAGCAGTTCTTC
size: .; V: TRBV5-1; J: TRBJ2-7; D: .; CDR3: CASSPGGRSGEQYF; DNA: TGCGCCAGCAGCCCTGGAGGAAGGTCGGGCGAGCAGTACTTC
size: .; V: TRBV6-6; J: TRBJ2-3; D: TRBD2; CDR3: CASRRSSGRGTDTQYF; DNA: TGTGCCAGCAGACGGTCTAGCGGGAGGGGCACAGATACGCAGTATTTT
size: .; V: TRBV19; J: TRBJ1-5; D: TRBD1; CDR3: CASSIGRRGLNQPQHF; DNA: TGTGCCAGTAGTATAGGGCGCAGGGGGCTTAATCAGCCCCAGCATTTT
size: .; V: TRBV5-1; J: TRBJ1-4; D: .; CDR3: CASSEQALNEKLFF; DNA: TGCGCCAGCAGCGAACAGGCATTGAATGAAAAACTGTTTTTT
size: .; V: TRBV7-2; J: TRBJ2-4; D: .; CDR3: CASSPGLKRGALFKNIQYF; DNA: TGTGCCAGCAGCCCAGGCCTAAAACGGGGGGCGCTTTTCAAAAACATTCAGTACTTC
size: .; V: TRBV7-8; J: TRBJ2-5; D: TRBD2; CDR3: CASSFGGGPVQTQYF; DNA: TGTGCCAGCAGCTTCGGGGGGGGCCCGGTACAGACCCAGTACTTC
size: few; V: TRBV6-5; J: TRBJ2-5; D: TRBD2; CDR3: CASSYAGEETQYF; DNA: TGTGCCAGCAGTTACGCGGGGGAAGAGACCCAGTACTTC
size: .; V: TRBV11-2; J: TRBJ1-2; D: .; CDR3: CASSLSQGVYGYTF; DNA: TGTGCCAGCAGCTTATCGCAGGGCGTCTATGGCTACACCTTC
size: .; V: TRBV19; J: TRBJ2-7; D: .; CDR3: CASSMQGSSYEQYF; DNA: TGTGCCAGTAGTATGCAGGGGAGCTCCTACGAGCAGTACTTC
size: .; V: TRBV6-1; J: TRBJ2-3; D: .; CDR3: CASSVETDTQYF; DNA: TGTGCCAGCAGTGTAGAAACAGATACGCAGTATTTT
size: .; V: TRBV12-5; J: TRBJ2-7; D: .; CDR3: CASGLGRDYEQYF; DNA: TGTGCTAGTGGTTTGGGCAGGGACTACGAGCAGTACTTC
size: .; V: TRBV19; J: TRBJ1-4; D: .; CDR3: CASSPWAVLNEKLFF; DNA: TGTGCCAGTAGTCCTTGGGCAGTCCTTAATGAAAAACTGTTTTTT
size: .; V: TRBV4-3; J: TRBJ1-2; D: .; CDR3: CASSQYTETSYTF; DNA: TGCGCCAGCAGCCAATACACCGAGACTAGCTACACCTTC
size: .; V: TRBV9; J: TRBJ2-1; D: .; CDR3: CASSVVSLGGPHDEQFF; DNA: TGTGCCAGCAGCGTAGTATCCTTAGGAGGGCCACACGATGAGCAGTTCTTC
size: once; V: TRBV21-1; J: TRBJ1-5; D: .; CDR3: CASSKVRYSNQPQHF; DNA: TGTGCCAGCAGCAAAGTACGGTATAGCAATCAGCCCCAGCATTTT
size: .; V: TRBV18; J: TRBJ1-1; D: TRBD1; CDR3: CASSPRDRGYMNTEAFF; DNA: TGTGCCAGCTCACCACGGGACAGGGGGTACATGAACACTGAAGCTTTCTTT
size: once; V: TRBV7-8; J: TRBJ1-5; D: TRBD1; CDR3: CASSSQGDSNQPQHF; DNA: TGTGCCAGCAGCTCACAGGGGGATAGCAATCAGCCCCAGCATTTT
size: .; V: TRBV5-1; J: TRBJ2-1; D: TRBD2; CDR3: CASSFRSGGDNEQFF; DNA: TGCGCCAGCAGCTTCCGTAGCGGGGGGGATAATGAGCAGTTCTTC
size: .; V: TRBV6-6; J: TRBJ1-4; D: .; CDR3: CASSYTRRGSNEKLFF; DNA: TGTGCCAGCAGTTACACCCGACGAGGTTCGAATGAAAAACTGTTTTTT
size: .; V: TRBV7-2; J: TRBJ1-3; D: .; CDR3: CASRKPSAGNTIYF; DNA: TGTGCCAGCAGGAAGCCTAGCGCGGGAAACACCATATATTTT
size: .; V: TRBV5-1; J: TRBJ2-6; D: TRBD1; CDR3: CASSLLGTALSGANVLTF; DNA: TGCGCCAGCAGCTTGCTCGGGACAGCCCTCTCTGGGGCCAACGTCCTGACTTTC
size: .; V: TRBV27; J: TRBJ2-1; D: TRBD2; CDR3: CASSLGLAGVGEQFF; DNA: TGTGCCAGCAGTTTGGGACTAGCGGGAGTAGGGGAGCAGTTCTTC
size: .; V: TRBV29-1; J: TRBJ2-7; D: TRBD1; CDR3: CSVAGQGAAYEQYF; DNA: TGCAGCGTTGCAGGACAGGGGGCGGCCTACGAGCAGTACTTC
size: .; V: TRBV5-1; J: TRBJ2-3; D: TRBD1; CDR3: CASSSQDRAVDTQYF; DNA: TGCGCCAGCAGCTCTCAGGACAGGGCGGTCGATACGCAGTATTTT
size: .; V: TRBV5-1; J: TRBJ1-4; D: TRBD1; CDR3: CASSLGTGEKLFF; DNA: TGCGCCAGCAGCTTGGGGACAGGGGAAAAACTGTTTTTT
size: .; V: TRBV4-1; J: TRBJ2-2; D: .; CDR3: CASSQAGTPRGTGELFF; DNA: TGCGCCAGCAGCCAAGCCGGGACACCCCGTGGCACCGGGGAGCTGTTTTTT
size: .; V: TRBV7-9; J: TRBJ2-7; D: .; CDR3: CSSSQTWTEQYF; DNA: TGTTCCAGCAGCCAAACGTGGACAGAGCAGTACTTC
size: once; V: TRBV7-2; J: TRBJ2-2; D: .; CDR3: CASSGELGFNTGELFF; DNA: TGTGCCAGCAGCGGTGAACTAGGCTTCAACACCGGGGAGCTGTTTTTT